Described below is a single T cell receptor (beta chain) sequence and its context. Germline V gives CDR1 SGDLS, CDR2 YYNGEE. Trimming pared 4 bases from V and 2 bases from J, leaving 8 bases between. The CDR3 spans 13 residues. This sample is part of a study of control samples from healthy donors and cancer patients. The method was immunoSEQ multiplex PCR; TCRdb's version includes in-frame clones alone and lacks a portion of them. The repertoire holds around 170,000 clones, with around nine tenths as singletons. The clonotype comes from a woman in her thirties in good health. V usage is TRBV9 and J usage is TRBJ2-3, with D possibly TRBD2 on 5 matching bases. Material for sequencing was blood. The CDR3 coding sequence is TGTGCCAGCAGCCCGGACTCCACAGATACGCAGTATTTT. Its translation: CASSPDSTDTQYF.